A single sample is the source of the 21 T cell receptor beta chains below, sequenced in a study of blood T cell repertoires in COVID-19. Here immunoSEQ multiplex PCR was the method, and the copy in TCRdb shows in-frame clones only, minus some. The table has 200,000 to 250,000 clones, under 85% seen once. Material for sequencing was peripheral blood. These receptors were taken from a young man who had recovered from COVID-19.

CDR3 loop: CATSREKTGIQPQHF. The CDR3 bases are TGTGCCACCAGCAGAGAAAAGACAGGGATCCAGCCCCAGCATTTT. The rearrangement links TRBV15 to TRBJ1-5, with 7 bases that match TRBD1. With 0 bases clipped from V and 7 bases from J, the junction kept 6 bases outside the gene matches. The germline gives CDR1 LNHNV, CDR2 YYDKDF (reference sequence). This CDR3 has 15 residues.

The chain recombines TRBV19 with TRBJ1-2; perhaps TRBD1 as D (6 bases). Between the trimmed V and J ends, which lost 6 bases and 3 bases, there was a span of 14 bases. The germline V gene encodes CDR1 LNHDA and CDR2 SQIVND (reference sequence). This CDR3 contains 14 residues. CDR3 nucleotide sequence: TGTGCCAGTAGCTTGGGGACACCGGACTATGGCTACACCTTC. It is translated as CASSLGTPDYGYTF.

The chain couples TRBV6-6 to TRBJ1-3, with D unresolved. From germline, CDR1 is MNHNY and CDR2 SVGAGI (reference sequence). Trimming took off 5 bases at V and 4 bases at J, with 12 bases between the two ends. This CDR3 contains 14 residues. The CDR3 nucleotides are TGTGCCAGCAGTCACGGGAACTTGGGAAACACCATATATTTT. Translation gives CASSHGNLGNTIYF.

The chain couples TRBV7-2 to TRBJ2-1, with 9 bases aligning to TRBD2. V shed 6 bases, J shed 3 bases, and the junction held 9 bases outside the gene matches. CDR3 length: 16 residues. Germline assignment: CDR1 SGHTA and CDR2 FQGNSA. The CDR3 DNA follows: TGTGCCAGCAGATCCAATTGGACTAGCGACTACAATGAGCAGTTCTTC. It translates to CASRSNWTSDYNEQFF.

The chain uses TRBV29-1 and TRBJ2-3; 13 bases are shared with TRBD2. Looked up from germline, CDR1 is SQVTM and CDR2 is ANQGSEA. With V trimmed by 5 bases and J by 8 bases, 10 bases remained unmatched. CDR3 length: 15 residues. Here the CDR3 reads CSVSKTSGGPGTQYF. DNA of the CDR3: TGCAGCGTTTCCAAGACTAGCGGGGGGCCAGGTACGCAGTATTTT.

J is TRBJ2-5 and V is TRBV2; D is possibly TRBD2 (5 bases). Germline values: CDR1 SNHLY, CDR2 FYNNEI. Trimming stripped 11 bases from V and 5 bases from J, with 18 bases between. The CDR3 sequence is 13 residues long. The CDR3 reads CALGRGFEETQYF. The CDR3 DNA follows: TGTGCCCTCGGTCGAGGGTTTGAGGAGACCCAGTACTTC.

V gene TRBV12-1 combines with J gene TRBJ2-7; TRBD1 reflects the table's D call only, with no check against the DNA. TRBV12-1 is a recognized pseudogene. The CDR3 length is 15 residues. The CDR3 is CASSFAIRGNYEQYF. Here the CDR3 DNA reads TGTGCCAGCAGCTTTGCCATCAGGGGAAACTACGAGCAGTACTTC.

The chain recombines TRBV11-1 with TRBJ2-7; a weak D match, TRBD1 (6 bases). V shed 3 bases and J shed 2 bases, with 11 bases lying between them. Germline V gene data show CDR1 as SGHAT and CDR2 as FQDESV (reference sequence). This CDR3 is 14 amino acids long. The CDR3 loop reads CASSLGRGTYEQYF. The CDR3, as DNA: TGTGCCAGCAGCTTGGGCAGGGGAACCTACGAGCAGTACTTC.

The count of this clone is one. This chain uses TRBV28 with TRBJ2-2, with D maybe TRBD1 (7 bases). CDR3 size: 15 residues. Germline V lookup: CDR1 MDHEN, CDR2 SYDVKM. Trimming removed 4 bases at V and 2 bases at J, with 11 bases between. The CDR3 DNA reads TGTGCCAGCAGTTCCGGAGGGGGCAACACCGGGGAGCTGTTTTTT. This gives the protein CASSSGGGNTGELFF.

The chain uses TRBV5-4 and TRBJ2-7; 13 nucleotides agree with TRBD2. The V gene end was trimmed by 4 bases and the J gene end by 3 bases; junction bases not matched to a gene: 7. CDR3 length: 16 amino acids. CDR1 and CDR2 (germline): SGHNT, YYREEE (reference sequence). Here the CDR3 DNA reads TGTGCCAGCAGCACGTGGACTAGCGGGGGCCACTACGAGCAGTACGTC. Translating it yields CASSTWTSGGHYEQYV.

The rearrangement joins TRBV2 to TRBJ2-1, with TRBD1 matching over 9 bases. Germline CDR1 reads SNHLY; CDR2 reads FYNNEI. J lost 4 bases, V lost 6 bases, and 7 bases had no gene match. CDR3 length: 15 amino acids. In nucleotides, the CDR3 is TGTGCCAGCAGGAAGGAGACAGGGGGGTACAATGAGCAGTTCTTC. Translation: CASRKETGGYNEQFF.

In this sample, this clone turned up a few times. The chain recombines TRBV7-9 with TRBJ2-2; 7 bases are a match to TRBD2. The CDR3 covers 15 residues. Looked up from germline, CDR1 is SEHNR and CDR2 is FQNEAQ (reference sequence). After removal of 2 bases from V and 4 bases from J, the junction contained 4 bases not matched to a gene. CDR3 coding DNA: TGTGCCAGCAGCTTAAGCGGGGCACGCACCGGGGAGCTGTTTTTT. Translated, it gives CASSLSGARTGELFF.

A note on this clone: A junction boundary mismatches the germline segment, possibly from a read error. This chain connects TRBV5-1 to TRBJ1-5; a weak D match, TRBD1 (5 bases). The CDR3 has 15 residues. The V gene's germline CDR1 is SGHRS and CDR2 YFSETQ. CDR3 sequence: CASSLKEGSSQPQHF. The CDR3 bases are TGCGCCAGCAGCTTGAAGGAGGGGAGCAGTCAGCCCCAGCATTTT.

V gene TRBV2 combines with J gene TRBJ2-2, with TRBD1 as a possible D gene (6 bases). Germline-derived CDR1 and CDR2 are SNHLY and FYNNEI. The CDR3 has 13 amino acids. The germline V and J ends were trimmed by 6 bases and 7 bases, with 12 bases remaining between them. The CDR3 DNA reads as TGTGCCAGCAGGGTCGAGGACAGCGGGGAGCTGTTTTTT. Translated, it gives CASRVEDSGELFF.

This clone was detected only once. The chain is built from TRBV5-5 and TRBJ1-2, with a possible D match to TRBD1 (5 bases). CDR3 length: 15 amino acids. V was cut by 4 bases and J by 2 bases, with 15 bases left in between. Looked up from germline, CDR1 is SGHKS and CDR2 is YYEKEE (reference sequence). Here the CDR3 reads CASSEAAGGNYGYTF. In DNA form, the CDR3 reads TGTGCCAGCAGCGAGGCGGCGGGGGGGAACTATGGCTACACCTTC. The complete variable domain, with remaining parts taken from reference TRBV5-5 and TRBJ1-2, reads DAGVTQSPTHLIKTRGQQVTLRCSPISGHKSVSWYQQVLGQGPQFIFQYYEKEERGRGNFPDRFSARQFPNYSSELNVNALLLGDSALYLCASSEAAGGNYGYTFGSGTRLTVV.

This clone appeared once. This chain links TRBV11-3 with TRBJ2-3, with D possibly matching TRBD2 (6 bases). CDR1 and CDR2 from the germline V gene are SGHNT and YENEEA. Trimming took 8 bases from V and 8 from J, leaving 17 bases between them. The CDR3 is 13 residues long. This chain's CDR3 is CASAGTQTATQYF. The CDR3 bases are TGTGCCAGCGCGGGGACCCAGACGGCTACGCAGTATTTT.

CDR3 protein: CASSVAPGGRAHEQFF. The CDR3 nucleotides are TGTGCCAGCAGCGTCGCCCCCGGTGGCAGGGCCCATGAGCAGTTCTTC. V gene TRBV9 combines with J gene TRBJ2-1, with D perhaps matching TRBD1 (5 bases). The CDR3 is made up of 16 amino acids. The V and J ends lost 2 bases and 8 bases respectively, with 20 bases between them. In germline, CDR1 is SGDLS, CDR2 YYNGEE.

The chain carries TRBV9 and TRBJ1-1; TRBD1 agrees at 10 bases. CDR3 length: 15 residues. From germline, CDR1 is SGDLS and CDR2 YYNGEE. V gave up 4 bases and J gave up 1 base; unmatched junction bases: 4. The CDR3 region has the DNA TGTGCCAGCAGCCCGGGGACAGGGGCGAACACTGAAGCTTTCTTT. As protein: CASSPGTGANTEAFF. Looking up the rest from reference TRBV9 and TRBJ1-1 gives the full variable domain: DSGVTQTPKHLITATGQRVTLRCSPRSGDLSVYWYQQSLDQGLQFLIQYYNGEERAKGNILERFSAQQFPDLHSELNLSSLELGDSALYFCASSPGTGANTEAFFGQGTRLTVV.

The chain links TRBV18 to TRBJ2-7, with D tentatively TRBD2 (6 bases). V was cut by 5 bases and J by 12 bases, with 14 bases left in between. In germline, CDR1 is KGHSH, CDR2 LQKENI. CDR3 size: 11 residues. The DNA for the CDR3 is TGTGCCAGCTCAGCGGGGCAGGACGGGTACTTC. This sequence encodes CASSAGQDGYF.

The CDR3 loop is CASGSGGLGTQYF. The DNA for the CDR3 is TGTGCCAGCGGATCGGGGGGGCTCGGGACCCAGTACTTC. The chain uses TRBV7-3 and TRBJ2-5; the match to TRBD2 covers 8 bases. CDR1 is SGHTA, CDR2 FQGTGA, per germline. V lost 8 bases to trimming and J lost 7 bases; unmatched junction nucleotides: 9. The CDR3 length is 13 residues.

This clone showed up just once. The chain has TRBV7-6 and TRBJ1-4; 7 bases map to TRBD1. Trimming cost V 5 bases and J 8 bases; bases outside gene matches: 8. Germline V CDR1 and CDR2: SGHVS, FNYEAQ. The CDR3 is made up of 14 amino acids. DNA of the CDR3: TGTGCCAGCAGCGGAAAGGGGGCGAGGGAAAAACTGTTTTTT. Translated: CASSGKGAREKLFF.